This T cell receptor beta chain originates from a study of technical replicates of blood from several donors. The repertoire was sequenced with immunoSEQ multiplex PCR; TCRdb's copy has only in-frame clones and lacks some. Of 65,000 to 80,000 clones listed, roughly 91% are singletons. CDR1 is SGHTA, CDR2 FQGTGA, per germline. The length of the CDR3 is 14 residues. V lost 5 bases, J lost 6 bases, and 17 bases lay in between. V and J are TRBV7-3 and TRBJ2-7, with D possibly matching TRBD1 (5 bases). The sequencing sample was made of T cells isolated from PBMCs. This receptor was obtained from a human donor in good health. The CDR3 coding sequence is TGTGCCAGCAGCCAAATTAAAGGGGCCCTCGAGCAGTACTTC. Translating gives CASSQIKGALEQYF.